Listed here are 32 T cell receptor beta chains from one sample, sequenced in a study of neurological immune-mediated disorders. Via MiXCR, TCRdb re-called the 5' RACE reads, giving one row per CDR3 protein. Of 55,000 to 75,000 distinct CDR3 sequences in the sample, 2% to 3% were seen once. The sequenced sample consisted of PBMCs. The receptors stem from a man over 45 with multiple sclerosis.

This clonotype has ten or more counts. V usage is TRBV5-1 and J usage is TRBJ1-1, with 10 bases fitting TRBD1. The CDR3 spans 16 residues. The germline CDR1 and CDR2 sequences are SGHRS and YFSETQ. The V gene end was trimmed by 3 bases and the J gene end by 4 bases; junction bases not matched to a gene: 9. DNA for the CDR3: TGCGCCAGCAGCTCCGGGACAGGGGTAACGGTCACTGAAGCTTTCTTT. It translates to CASSSGTGVTVTEAFF.

This clonotype showed up many times. The chain combines TRBV5-1 with TRBJ1-1; TRBD1 aligns across 7 bases. This CDR3 region has 16 residues. Germline trimming cut 5 bases from V and 0 bases from J; bases unmatched to any gene: 10. Germline V gene data show CDR1 as SGHRS and CDR2 as YFSETQ. CDR3 nucleotide sequence: TGCGCCAGCAGTTCTGACCCCCAGGGGGTGAACACTGAAGCTTTCTTT. The encoded protein is CASSSDPQGVNTEAFF.

This clonotype occurred many times. The rearrangement links TRBV20-1 to TRBJ1-1; no clear D gene. Per the germline V gene, CDR1 is DFQATT and CDR2 is SNEGSKA (reference sequence). The ends were cut back, 0 bases at V and 4 bases at J, with 12 bases in the middle. The CDR3 contains 14 residues. CDR3 nucleotide sequence: TGCAGTGCTAGAGATTCACAGCGGGGCACTGAAGCTTTCTTT. Residues: CSARDSQRGTEAFF.

This clonotype was seen repeatedly, ten times or more. The V call is TRBV6-5, the J call TRBJ2-1; the D is unclear. Trimming pared 7 bases from V and 0 bases from J, leaving 13 bases between. Looked up from germline, CDR1 is MNHEY and CDR2 is SVGAGI. This CDR3 contains 15 residues. The CDR3: CASTARASSYNEQFF. The CDR3 region has the DNA TGTGCCAGCACCGCACGCGCAAGCTCCTACAATGAGCAGTTCTTC.

This clonotype was found many times. The chain carries TRBV27 and TRBJ1-6, with D uncertain. Germline V gene sequence: CDR1 MNHEY, CDR2 SMNVEV (reference sequence). This CDR3 is built from 14 residues. V lost 9 bases and J 11 bases, leaving 20 bases between the germline ends. CDR3 region: CASSKEALLAPLHF. In DNA form, the CDR3 reads TGTGCCAGTTCCAAGGAGGCCCTCTTAGCACCCCTCCACTTT.

This clonotype was picked up many times. The rearrangement joins TRBV7-2 to TRBJ2-4; the D gene could be TRBD1 or TRBD2 (5 bases each). Germline V gene data show CDR1 as SGHTA and CDR2 as FQGNSA. CDR3 length equals 15 residues. The germline V and J ends were trimmed by 1 base and 7 bases, with 14 bases remaining between them. The CDR3 region has the DNA TGTGCCAGCAGCTTAGTATTTGGGGGAGTTAACATTCAGTACTTC. Its translation is CASSLVFGGVNIQYF.

The sample holds many counts of this clonotype. The chain joins TRBV7-2 to TRBJ1-6; D gene uncertain. This CDR3 contains 16 residues. Trimming shortened V by 11 bases and J by 0 bases, and 17 bases separated the two germline ends. CDR1 and CDR2 from the germline V gene are SGHTA and FQGNSA. In nucleotides, the CDR3 is TGTGCCGTCACCGGAGCGGGGAGCTCCTATAATTCACCCCTCCACTTT. Translated, it gives CAVTGAGSSYNSPLHF.

This chain connects TRBV6-5 to TRBJ2-2; 10 bases agree with TRBD1. V was pared by 6 bases and J by 6 bases, with 4 bases of the junction left unmatched. The CDR3 is 14 amino acids. Germline V gives CDR1 MNHEY, CDR2 SVGAGI. The CDR3 here is CASRRQGAAGELFF. Here the CDR3 DNA reads TGTGCCAGCAGACGACAGGGGGCGGCCGGGGAGCTGTTTTTT.

This clonotype was observed at least ten times. The chain links TRBV20-1 to TRBJ2-6; the match to TRBD1 covers 7 bases. The length of the CDR3 is 16 residues. J gave up 0 bases and V 2 bases, and 4 bases lay outside the gene matches. In germline, CDR1 is DFQATT, CDR2 SNEGSKA (reference sequence). The CDR3 DNA reads TGCAGTGCTAGACACAGGGGCGGCTCTGGGGCCAACGTCCTGACTTTC. Translation gives CSARHRGGSGANVLTF.

This clonotype showed up many times. This chain connects TRBV2 to TRBJ1-1, with D possibly TRBD1 on 5 matching bases. Trimming cost V 5 bases and J 6 bases, with 13 bases left between them. The CDR3 is 13 residues long. CDR1 is SNHLY and CDR2 is FYNNEI in the germline V gene. The CDR3 coding sequence is TGTGCCAGCAGTTCCCCAGGCAGGGCTGAAGCTTTCTTT. Its protein is CASSSPGRAEAFF.

This clonotype was counted many times. The gene calls are TRBV6-6 and TRBJ2-3, with D uncertain. The V and J ends lost 6 bases and 4 bases respectively, with 5 bases between them. The CDR3 totals 11 residues. Germline V CDR1 and CDR2: MNHNY, SVGAGI (reference sequence). CDR3 sequence reads: CASRLSDTQYF. CDR3 nucleotides: TGTGCCAGCAGACTTTCAGATACGCAGTATTTT.

At least ten counts were recorded for this clonotype. The genes are TRBV12-3 or TRBV12-4 and TRBJ2-7; TRBD2 matches at 10 bases. V dropped 6 bases and J dropped 6; count of bases not matched to a gene: 5. The CDR3 has 13 residues. CDR3 sequence: CASRGTSASEQYF. The CDR3 coding sequence is TGTGCCAGCAGAGGGACTAGCGCCTCCGAGCAGTACTTC.

This clonotype occurred many times. The V call is TRBV2, the J call TRBJ2-7, with 9 nucleotides matching TRBD1. The CDR3 sequence is 15 residues long. The J segment lost 1 base and the V segment lost 7 bases, leaving 8 bases of the junction unmatched. The germline gives CDR1 SNHLY, CDR2 FYNNEI. CDR3 residues: CASTIRQGESYEQYF. The CDR3 region has the DNA TGTGCCAGCACCATAAGACAGGGGGAATCCTACGAGCAGTACTTC.

There are many counts of this clonotype. CDR3 coding DNA: TGTGCCAGCAGCCCCCTTTCCTTGGGGACAGATACGCAGTATTTT. This sequence encodes CASSPLSLGTDTQYF. The chain recombines TRBV7-2 with TRBJ2-3; no definite D call. The CDR3 sequence is 15 residues long. Trimming took off 5 bases at V and 3 bases at J, with 15 bases between the two ends. Germline V gene sequence: CDR1 SGHTA, CDR2 FQGNSA.

This clonotype occurred many times. The gene calls are TRBV3-1 and TRBJ1-2; 7 bases are shared with TRBD1. The V segment lost 1 base and the J segment 0 bases; nucleotides outside the gene matches: 5. The CDR3 is made up of 16 amino acids. Germline loops: CDR1 LGHDT, CDR2 YNNKEL (reference sequence). The CDR3 sequence: CASSQVTGAPNYGYTF. CDR3 in DNA: TGTGCCAGCAGCCAAGTCACAGGGGCCCCTAACTATGGCTACACCTTC.

This clonotype was recorded at least ten times. The chain couples TRBV12-3 or TRBV12-4 to TRBJ2-1; 7 bases agree with TRBD2. Trimming took 7 bases from V and 7 from J; bases not matched to a gene: 7. This CDR3 spans 13 amino acids. The chain's CDR3 is CASTLLATNEQFF. The CDR3 DNA sequence: TGTGCCAGCACCCTACTAGCGACTAATGAGCAGTTCTTC.

This clonotype was seen many times. The rearrangement links TRBV5-6 to TRBJ2-3; D is perhaps TRBD2 (7 bases). The CDR3 extends over 16 amino acids. Trimming pared 0 bases from V and 4 bases from J, leaving 15 bases between. Per germline, CDR1 SGHDT and CDR2 YYEEEE. The CDR3 is CASSLAGGFLSDTQYF. The CDR3 nucleotides read TGTGCCAGCAGCTTGGCGGGGGGCTTTCTCTCAGATACGCAGTATTTT.

This clonotype was recorded at least ten times. The rearrangement links TRBV20-1 to TRBJ2-2; no reliable D call. The CDR3 spans 11 residues. The germline gives CDR1 DFQATT, CDR2 SNEGSKA (reference sequence). Trimming pared 6 bases from V and 2 bases from J, leaving 4 bases between. The CDR3 here is CSAINTGELFF. The CDR3 DNA is TGCAGTGCCATAAACACCGGGGAGCTGTTTTTT.

This clonotype was detected many times. The V call is TRBV25-1, the J call TRBJ1-2; D remains unclear. Deletions cut 3 bases from V and 6 bases from J, with 14 bases between. This CDR3 has 14 residues. Germline values: CDR1 MGHDK, CDR2 SYGVNS. The CDR3 is CASSDPAILNGYTF. The CDR3 DNA sequence: TGTGCCAGCAGTGACCCCGCGATCCTCAATGGCTACACCTTC.

The table lists this clonotype with many counts. The CDR3 is CASSQDRATEAFF. In nucleotides, the CDR3 is TGCGCCAGCAGCCAGGACAGGGCCACTGAAGCTTTCTTT. The chain combines TRBV5-1 with TRBJ1-1; the match to TRBD1 covers 8 bases. V dropped 4 bases and J dropped 4; count of bases not matched to a gene: 3. CDR3 size: 13 residues. Germline-derived CDR1 and CDR2 are SGHRS and YFSETQ.

This clonotype was seen at least ten times. This chain links TRBV14 with TRBJ2-5; possible D gene TRBD1, 5 bases. This CDR3 contains 17 residues. Trimming pared 0 bases from V and 1 base from J, leaving 15 bases between. CDR1 and CDR2 (germline): SGHDN, FVKESK. The CDR3, as DNA: TGTGCCAGCAGCCAAGATCAAGGTTGGGGCCTCCAAGAGACCCAGTACTTC. Protein sequence: CASSQDQGWGLQETQYF.

This clonotype was observed many times. The chain uses TRBV9 and TRBJ1-1, with TRBD1 identical over 7 bases. The trim removed 4 bases at V and 8 bases at J, leaving 8 bases unmatched. CDR1 and CDR2 from the germline V gene are SGDLS and YYNGEE. The CDR3 spans 13 residues. The DNA of the CDR3 is TGTGCCAGCAGCCGATCAGGGGGGCAGGAAGCTTTCTTT. Its translation: CASSRSGGQEAFF.

This clonotype has ten or more counts. The chain recombines TRBV28 with TRBJ2-2; 9 bases are a match to TRBD1. Trimming cost V 5 bases and J 1 base; bases outside gene matches: 8. Germline values: CDR1 MDHEN, CDR2 SYDVKM. There are 17 residues in the CDR3. CDR3 amino acids: CASSPPMGQGNTGELFF. Written as DNA, the CDR3 is TGTGCCAGCAGTCCCCCGATGGGACAGGGGAACACCGGGGAGCTGTTTTTT.

This clonotype appeared many times. The V and J genes are TRBV12-3 or TRBV12-4 and TRBJ1-6, with 7 positions matching TRBD1. With V trimmed by 5 bases and J by 10 bases, 8 bases remained unmatched. The CDR3 has 14 residues. The CDR3 DNA sequence: TGTGCCAGCAGTCCGGGGGACAGTGGATCACCCCTCCACTTT. Protein sequence: CASSPGDSGSPLHF.

The table lists this clonotype with many counts. The junction departs from the called germline gene at one end, perhaps through a read error. The chain joins TRBV7-2 to TRBJ2-5; the D call may be TRBD1 or TRBD2 (5 bases each). Germline V CDR1 and CDR2: SGHTA, FQGNSA. The CDR3 consists of 13 residues. The CDR3 DNA reads as TGTGCCAGCAGCTTTAGGGACCAGGAGACCCAGTACTTC. Amino acid sequence: CASSFRDQETQYF.

The table lists this clonotype with many counts. CDR3 DNA sequence: TGTGCCAGCGGGAGGAGGCTAGCGGGGTACAATGAGCAGTTCTTC. Its translation: CASGRRLAGYNEQFF. The chain is built from TRBV27 and TRBJ2-1, with TRBD2 matching over 9 bases. Losses at the gene ends were 8 bases for V and 4 bases for J; bases not matched to a gene: 9. The germline V gene encodes CDR1 MNHEY and CDR2 SMNVEV (reference sequence). The CDR3 contains 15 residues.

This clonotype has at least ten counts. V usage is TRBV12-3 or TRBV12-4 and J usage is TRBJ2-2; no clear D. The CDR3 spans 14 residues. Trimming pared 2 bases from V and 4 bases from J, leaving 8 bases between. The CDR3 DNA sequence: TGTGCCAGCAGTTTAAGTCAGAGCACCGGGGAGCTGTTTTTT. Amino acids: CASSLSQSTGELFF.

In this sample, this clonotype turned up many times. This chain links TRBV20-1 with TRBJ2-5, with 11 bases identical to TRBD2. With 6 bases clipped from V and 5 bases from J, the junction kept 20 bases outside the gene matches. Germline CDR1 is DFQATT and CDR2 is SNEGSKA (reference sequence). The CDR3 sequence is 18 residues long. CDR3 amino acids: CSAAPFGLAGPGRETQYF. The CDR3 coding sequence is TGCAGTGCCGCTCCATTTGGACTAGCGGGTCCTGGTCGGGAGACCCAGTACTTC.

This clonotype was counted many times. The CDR3 DNA is TGCAGTGCGGTGGGTTTGAACACTGAAGCTTTCTTT. This sequence encodes CSAVGLNTEAFF. The V call is TRBV20-1, the J call TRBJ1-1; D call uncertain. Germline CDR1 DFQATT, CDR2 SNEGSKA (reference sequence). The CDR3 consists of 12 residues. With 6 bases removed from V and 0 bases from J, the gap between germline ends came to 8 bases.

In its sample, this clonotype was seen many times. The genes are TRBV5-1 and TRBJ1-5; possible D gene TRBD1, 6 bases. The V end lost 0 bases, the J end lost 6 bases, and 13 bases lay between the germline ends. Germline V gives CDR1 SGHRS, CDR2 YFSETQ. The CDR3 sequence is 15 residues long. The CDR3, as DNA: TGCGCCAGCAGCTTGGGCCAGGGGATCGGTCAGCCCCAGCATTTT. This encodes CASSLGQGIGQPQHF. The full variable domain, its missing parts supplied by reference TRBV5-1 and TRBJ1-5, is KAGVTQTPRYLIKTRGQQVTLSCSPISGHRSVSWYQQTPGQGLQFLFEYFSETQRNKGNFPGRFSGRQFSNSRSEMNVSTLELGDSALYLCASSLGQGIGQPQHFGDGTRLSIL.

In this sample, this clonotype turned up many times. Relative to the germline gene, one junction end is altered; a read error may explain this. In DNA form, the CDR3 reads TGCAGTGCTAGAGGGGGAACGGCCCCCCCGATCTTT. It yields the protein CSARGGTAPPIF. The chain carries TRBV20-1 and TRBJ1-1; D not certain. This CDR3 is 12 amino acids long. Germline V gene sequence: CDR1 DFQATT, CDR2 SNEGSKA (reference sequence).

Ten or more counts support this clonotype. The chain has TRBV7-2 and TRBJ2-6; D is uncertain. Germline V lookup: CDR1 SGHTA, CDR2 FQGNSA. The CDR3 sequence is 16 residues long. V lost 4 bases, J lost 4 bases, and 14 bases lay in between. Here the CDR3 DNA reads TGTGCCAGCAGCTATAACAGCCTAAGAGGGGCCAACGTCCTGACTTTC. Protein sequence: CASSYNSLRGANVLTF.